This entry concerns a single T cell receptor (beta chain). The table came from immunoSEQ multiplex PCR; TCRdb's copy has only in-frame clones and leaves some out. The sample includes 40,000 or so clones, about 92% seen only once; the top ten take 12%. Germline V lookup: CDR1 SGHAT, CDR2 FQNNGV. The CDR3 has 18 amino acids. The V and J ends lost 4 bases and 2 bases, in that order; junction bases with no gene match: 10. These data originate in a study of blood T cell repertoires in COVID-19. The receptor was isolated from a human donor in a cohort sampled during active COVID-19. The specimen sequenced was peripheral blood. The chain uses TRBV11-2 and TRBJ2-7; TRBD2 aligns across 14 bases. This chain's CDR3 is CASSSLVTSGGGPYEQYF. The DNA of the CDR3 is TGTGCCAGCAGCTCCCTAGTGACTAGCGGGGGGGGGCCCTACGAGCAGTACTTC.